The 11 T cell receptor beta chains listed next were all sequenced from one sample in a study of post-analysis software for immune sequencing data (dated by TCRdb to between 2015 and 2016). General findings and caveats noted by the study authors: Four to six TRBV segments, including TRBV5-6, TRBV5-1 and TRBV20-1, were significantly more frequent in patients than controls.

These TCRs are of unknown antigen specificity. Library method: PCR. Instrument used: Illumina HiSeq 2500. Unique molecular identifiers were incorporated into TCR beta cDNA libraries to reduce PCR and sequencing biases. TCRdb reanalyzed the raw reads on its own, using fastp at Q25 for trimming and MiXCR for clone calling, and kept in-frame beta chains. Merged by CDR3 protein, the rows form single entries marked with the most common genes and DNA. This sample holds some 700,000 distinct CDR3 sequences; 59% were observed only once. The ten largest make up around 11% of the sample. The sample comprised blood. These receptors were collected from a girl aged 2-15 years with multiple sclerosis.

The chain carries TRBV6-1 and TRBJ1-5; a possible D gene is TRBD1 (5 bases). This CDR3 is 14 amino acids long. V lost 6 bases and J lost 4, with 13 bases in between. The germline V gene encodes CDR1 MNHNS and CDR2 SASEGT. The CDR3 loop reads CASRDTGGNQPQHF. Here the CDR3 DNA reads TGTGCCAGCAGGGATACAGGTGGGAATCAGCCCCAGCATTTT.

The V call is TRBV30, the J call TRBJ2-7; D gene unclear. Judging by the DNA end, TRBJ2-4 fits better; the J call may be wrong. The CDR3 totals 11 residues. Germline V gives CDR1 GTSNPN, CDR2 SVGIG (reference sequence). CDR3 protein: CAWTVRDIQYF. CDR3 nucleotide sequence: TGTGCCTGGACCGTACGGGACATTCAGTACTTC.

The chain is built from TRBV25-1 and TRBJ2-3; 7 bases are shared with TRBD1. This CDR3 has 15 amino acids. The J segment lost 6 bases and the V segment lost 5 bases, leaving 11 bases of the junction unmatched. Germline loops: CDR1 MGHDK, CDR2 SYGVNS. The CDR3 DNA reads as TGTGCCAGCAGTCCCCGAGGACAGGCATCCGATACGCAGTATTTT. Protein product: CASSPRGQASDTQYF. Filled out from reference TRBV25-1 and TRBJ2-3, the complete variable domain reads EADIYQTPRYLVIGTGKKITLECSQTMGHDKMYWYQQDPGMELHLIHYSYGVNSTEKGDLSSESTVSRIRTEHFPLTLESARPSHTSQYLCASSPRGQASDTQYFGPGTRLTVL.

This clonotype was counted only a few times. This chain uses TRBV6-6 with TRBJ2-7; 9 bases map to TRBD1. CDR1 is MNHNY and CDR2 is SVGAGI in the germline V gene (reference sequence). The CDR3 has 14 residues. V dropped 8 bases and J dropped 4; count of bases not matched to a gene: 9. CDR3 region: CASASGTGSYEQYF. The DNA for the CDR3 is TGTGCCAGCGCGTCCGGGACAGGGAGTTACGAGCAGTACTTC.

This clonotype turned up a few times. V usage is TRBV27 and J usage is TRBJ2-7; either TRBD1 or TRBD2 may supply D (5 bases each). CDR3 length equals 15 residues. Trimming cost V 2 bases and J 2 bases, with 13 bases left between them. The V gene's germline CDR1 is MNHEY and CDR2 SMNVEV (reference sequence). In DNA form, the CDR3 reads TGTGCCAGCAGTTTAGGGGGATACCTTACCTACGAGCAGTACTTC. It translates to CASSLGGYLTYEQYF.

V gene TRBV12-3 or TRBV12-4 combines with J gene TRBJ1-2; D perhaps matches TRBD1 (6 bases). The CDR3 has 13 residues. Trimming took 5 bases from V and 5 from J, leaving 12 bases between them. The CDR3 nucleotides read TGTGCCAGCAGTGGTACAGGGACGTATGGCTACACCTTC. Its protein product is CASSGTGTYGYTF.

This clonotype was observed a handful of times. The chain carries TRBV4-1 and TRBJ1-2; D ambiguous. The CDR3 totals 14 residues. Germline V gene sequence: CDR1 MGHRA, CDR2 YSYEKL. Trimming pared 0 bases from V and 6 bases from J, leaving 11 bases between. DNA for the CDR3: TGCGCCAGCAGCCAAGATGCCGGGGTGGATGGCTACACCTTC. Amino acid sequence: CASSQDAGVDGYTF.

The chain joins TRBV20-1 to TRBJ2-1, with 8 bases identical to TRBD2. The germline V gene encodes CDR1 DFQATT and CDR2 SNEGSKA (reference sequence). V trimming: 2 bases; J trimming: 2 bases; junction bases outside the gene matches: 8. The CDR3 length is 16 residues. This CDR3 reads CSARPKREIPYNEQFF. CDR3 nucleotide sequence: TGCAGTGCTAGACCTAAGCGGGAGATACCCTACAATGAGCAGTTCTTC.

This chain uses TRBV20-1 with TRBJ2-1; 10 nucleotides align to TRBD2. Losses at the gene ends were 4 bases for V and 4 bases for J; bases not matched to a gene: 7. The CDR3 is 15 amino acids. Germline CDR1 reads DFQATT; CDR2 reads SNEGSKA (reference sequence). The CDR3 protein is CSANLGLAVYNEQFF. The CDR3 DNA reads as TGCAGTGCTAACCTCGGACTAGCGGTTTACAATGAGCAGTTCTTC.

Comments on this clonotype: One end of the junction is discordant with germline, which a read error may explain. CDR3 in amino acids: CASRLDLGTEVFF. The CDR3, as DNA: TGTGCCAGCAGACTCGATCTCGGAACTGAAGTTTTCTTT. This chain joins TRBV27 and TRBJ1-1; D gene unclear. CDR3 length equals 13 residues. The V gene's germline CDR1 is MNHEY and CDR2 SMNVEV (reference sequence).

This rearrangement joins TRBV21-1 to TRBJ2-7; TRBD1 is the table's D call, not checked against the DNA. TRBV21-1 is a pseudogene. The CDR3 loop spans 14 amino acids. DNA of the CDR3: TGTGCCAGCAGCCCACAGGGGGCCACGTACGAGCAGTACTTC. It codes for CASSPQGATYEQYF.